The rows below give T cell receptor beta chains drawn from one sample of a study of CD8+ T cells in alopecia areata. Sequencing used immunoSEQ multiplex PCR; TCRdb keeps in-frame clones, though not all of them. This repertoire shows roughly 250,000 clones, roughly 69% found once; its top ten account for around 1.2%. The sequencing here drew on CD4+ T cells sorted from blood, taken at week 0. Every receptor here comes from a human donor with alopecia areata. Each CDR3 is given with its conserved first and last residue. D genes are given only for firm matches. Only some rows state a clone size, as once, few, many or a class for expanded clones.

CDR3aa: CASSLDGINEQYF
CDR3nt: TGTGCCAGCAGCTTAGATGGGATTAACGAGCAGTACTTC
v_gene: TRBV11-2
abundance: -
j_gene: TRBJ2-7
d_gene: -

CDR3aa: CSVEGTGLSTDTQYF
CDR3nt: TGCAGCGTTGAGGGGACAGGCCTCAGCACAGATACGCAGTATTTT
v_gene: TRBV29-1
abundance: -
j_gene: TRBJ2-3
d_gene: TRBD1

CDR3aa: CASSFDREQPQHF
CDR3nt: TGTGCCAGCAGTTTCGACAGGGAACAGCCCCAGCATTTT
v_gene: TRBV27
abundance: few
j_gene: TRBJ1-5
d_gene: TRBD1

CDR3aa: CASSQITHNEQFF
CDR3nt: TGCGCCAGCAGCCAAATCACACACAATGAGCAGTTCTTC
v_gene: TRBV4-3
abundance: -
j_gene: TRBJ2-1
d_gene: -

CDR3aa: CSVETGGEETQYF
CDR3nt: TGCAGCGTTGAAACAGGGGGAGAAGAGACCCAGTACTTC
v_gene: TRBV29-1
abundance: -
j_gene: TRBJ2-5
d_gene: TRBD1

CDR3aa: CSVVLGRSQETQYF
CDR3nt: TGCAGCGTGGTTCTGGGACGGAGCCAAGAGACCCAGTACTTC
v_gene: TRBV29-1
abundance: -
j_gene: TRBJ2-5
d_gene: -

CDR3aa: CASSVGSKNTEAFF
CDR3nt: TGTGCCAGCAGCGTAGGGAGCAAGAACACTGAAGCTTTCTTT
v_gene: TRBV9
abundance: -
j_gene: TRBJ1-1
d_gene: -

CDR3aa: CSVARGVLYEQYF
CDR3nt: TGCAGCGTGGCCCGGGGGGTGCTTTACGAGCAGTACTTC
v_gene: TRBV29-1
abundance: -
j_gene: TRBJ2-7
d_gene: TRBD2

CDR3aa: CASSLAGTVRSGANVLTF
CDR3nt: TGCGCCAGCAGCTTGGCCGGGACAGTCCGCTCTGGGGCCAACGTCCTGACTTTC
v_gene: TRBV5-1
abundance: once
j_gene: TRBJ2-6
d_gene: TRBD1

CDR3aa: CASSLRTVNTEAFF
CDR3nt: TGTGCCAGCAGCCTCAGAACGGTGAACACTGAAGCTTTCTTT
v_gene: TRBV6-5
abundance: -
j_gene: TRBJ1-1
d_gene: -

CDR3aa: CATSRGRTATGELFF
CDR3nt: TGTGCCACCAGCAGAGGAAGGACAGCTACCGGGGAGCTGTTTTTT
v_gene: TRBV15
abundance: -
j_gene: TRBJ2-2
d_gene: -

CDR3aa: CAWSQVGSYDLEQYF
CDR3nt: TGTGCCTGGAGTCAGGTCGGGTCCTACGACCTCGAGCAGTACTTC
v_gene: TRBV30
abundance: -
j_gene: TRBJ2-7
d_gene: -

CDR3aa: CASSTAGQAYEQYF
CDR3nt: TGTGCCAGCAGTACCGCGGGACAGGCCTACGAGCAGTACTTC
v_gene: TRBV27
abundance: few
j_gene: TRBJ2-7
d_gene: TRBD1

CDR3aa: CASSPGWEETQYF
CDR3nt: TGTGCCAGCAGCCCAGGTTGGGAAGAGACCCAGTACTTC
v_gene: TRBV4-2
abundance: -
j_gene: TRBJ2-5
d_gene: -

CDR3aa: CASSLYRGGLSSGANVLTF
CDR3nt: TGTGCCAGCAGCCTGTACCGGGGAGGACTGAGCTCTGGGGCCAACGTCCTGACTTTC
v_gene: TRBV7-2
abundance: -
j_gene: TRBJ2-6
d_gene: -

CDR3aa: CAWSVAGNGYTF
CDR3nt: TGTGCCTGGAGTGTAGCGGGGAATGGCTACACCTTC
v_gene: TRBV30
abundance: few
j_gene: TRBJ1-2
d_gene: -

CDR3aa: CASSHLVGASGYTF
CDR3nt: TGCGCCAGCAGCCACCTGGTGGGGGCGAGCGGCTACACCTTC
v_gene: TRBV4-1
abundance: -
j_gene: TRBJ1-2
d_gene: -

CDR3aa: CAWRAGGYTF
CDR3nt: TGTGCCTGGAGAGCAGGGGGCTACACCTTC
v_gene: TRBV30
abundance: few
j_gene: TRBJ1-2
d_gene: -

CDR3aa: CASSLTSGGEETQYF
CDR3nt: TGTGCCAGCAGCTTGACTAGCGGGGGGGAAGAGACCCAGTACTTC
v_gene: TRBV5-4
abundance: once
j_gene: TRBJ2-5
d_gene: TRBD2

CDR3aa: CASSPGAGHEQFF
CDR3nt: TGTGCTAGCAGCCCGGGTGCGGGGCATGAGCAGTTCTTC
v_gene: TRBV7-7
abundance: -
j_gene: TRBJ2-1
d_gene: -

CDR3aa: CASSYRGAWETQYF
CDR3nt: TGTGCCAGCAGCTACAGGGGCGCGTGGGAGACCCAGTACTTC
v_gene: TRBV2
abundance: few
j_gene: TRBJ2-5
d_gene: TRBD1

CDR3aa: CASSPPRGSMETQYF
CDR3nt: TGTGCCAGCTCACCACCCAGGGGGAGTATGGAGACCCAGTACTTC
v_gene: TRBV18
abundance: -
j_gene: TRBJ2-5
d_gene: TRBD1

CDR3aa: CAWGLASGVDTQYF
CDR3nt: TGTGCCTGGGGGCTAGCGAGTGGAGTGGATACGCAGTATTTT
v_gene: TRBV30
abundance: -
j_gene: TRBJ2-3
d_gene: -

CDR3aa: CATSIGTTSSYEQYF
CDR3nt: TGTGCCACCAGCATTGGGACTACTAGCTCCTACGAGCAGTACTTC
v_gene: TRBV15
abundance: few
j_gene: TRBJ2-7
d_gene: TRBD2

CDR3aa: CASSGPNYEQYF
CDR3nt: TGTGCCAGCAGCGGGCCCAACTACGAGCAGTACTTC
v_gene: TRBV14
abundance: -
j_gene: TRBJ2-7
d_gene: -

CDR3aa: CASSPAGLPSYEQYF
CDR3nt: TGTGCCAGCTCACCGGCTGGACTCCCATCCTACGAGCAGTACTTC
v_gene: TRBV18
abundance: -
j_gene: TRBJ2-7
d_gene: -

CDR3aa: CASTEDGVGSPLHF
CDR3nt: TGTGCCAGCACAGAAGACGGGGTAGGTTCACCCCTCCACTTT
v_gene: TRBV2
abundance: few
j_gene: TRBJ1-6
d_gene: -

CDR3aa: CATGGPNQETQYF
CDR3nt: TGTGCCACGGGGGGACCGAACCAAGAGACCCAGTACTTC
v_gene: TRBV15
abundance: once
j_gene: TRBJ2-5
d_gene: -

CDR3aa: CASSPGDYEQYF
CDR3nt: TGTGCCAGCAGCCCGGGGGATTACGAGCAGTACTTC
v_gene: TRBV6-5
abundance: -
j_gene: TRBJ2-7
d_gene: -

CDR3aa: CSVDGRGTANYGYTF
CDR3nt: TGCAGCGTTGACGGCAGAGGGACAGCTAACTATGGCTACACCTTC
v_gene: TRBV29-1
abundance: -
j_gene: TRBJ1-2
d_gene: TRBD1

CDR3aa: CASSLDSVVGTQYF
CDR3nt: TGCGCCAGCAGCTTGGATTCCGTCGTCGGGACCCAGTACTTC
v_gene: TRBV5-1
abundance: -
j_gene: TRBJ2-5
d_gene: -

CDR3aa: CASTSQGLRADTQYF
CDR3nt: TGTGCCAGCACAAGCCAAGGACTAAGGGCAGATACGCAGTATTTT
v_gene: TRBV5-4
abundance: few
j_gene: TRBJ2-3
d_gene: -

CDR3aa: CASSDRSGANVLTF
CDR3nt: TGTGCCAGCAGTGACCGCTCTGGGGCCAACGTCCTGACTTTC
v_gene: TRBV5-4
abundance: -
j_gene: TRBJ2-6
d_gene: -

CDR3aa: CASSQEGQGYYPYEQYF
CDR3nt: TGCGCCAGCAGCCAAGAGGGACAGGGTTACTATCCCTACGAGCAGTACTTC
v_gene: TRBV4-3
abundance: -
j_gene: TRBJ2-7
d_gene: TRBD1

CDR3aa: CASSPELGQDHGYTF
CDR3nt: TGTGCCAGCTCACCAGAACTTGGACAGGATCATGGCTACACCTTC
v_gene: TRBV18
abundance: -
j_gene: TRBJ1-2
d_gene: TRBD1

CDR3aa: CASSFGEGNTIYF
CDR3nt: TGTGCCAGCAGCTTCGGGGAAGGAAACACCATATATTTT
v_gene: TRBV7-9
abundance: -
j_gene: TRBJ1-3
d_gene: -

CDR3aa: CASSLWALRQGDQPQHF
CDR3nt: TGTGCCAGCAGTTTATGGGCCCTGCGACAGGGCGATCAGCCCCAGCATTTT
v_gene: TRBV27
abundance: -
j_gene: TRBJ1-5
d_gene: TRBD1

CDR3aa: CASSYAGLNTEAFF
CDR3nt: TGTGCCAGCAGTTACGCTGGGTTGAACACTGAAGCTTTCTTT
v_gene: TRBV6-5
abundance: -
j_gene: TRBJ1-1
d_gene: -

CDR3aa: CASSPGLAGPRGETQYF
CDR3nt: TGCGCCAGCAGCCCGGGACTAGCGGGACCCCGGGGAGAGACCCAGTACTTC
v_gene: TRBV5-1
abundance: -
j_gene: TRBJ2-5
d_gene: TRBD2

CDR3aa: CAISEPGGIQETQYF
CDR3nt: TGTGCCATCAGTGAGCCGGGGGGAATTCAAGAGACCCAGTACTTC
v_gene: TRBV10-3
abundance: -
j_gene: TRBJ2-5
d_gene: TRBD2

CDR3aa: CASSFQLNVIF
CDR3nt: TGTGCCAGCAGCTTTCAGCTAAACGTGATCTTC
v_gene: TRBV7-9
abundance: once
j_gene: TRBJ2-1
d_gene: -

CDR3aa: CASSLQGAGTEAFF
CDR3nt: TGTGCCAGCAGCTTACAGGGGGCTGGCACTGAAGCTTTCTTT
v_gene: TRBV7-3
abundance: -
j_gene: TRBJ1-1
d_gene: TRBD1

CDR3aa: CASSQAASGGRTDTQYF
CDR3nt: TGCGCCAGCAGCCAAGCCGCTAGCGGGGGACGCACAGATACGCAGTATTTT
v_gene: TRBV4-1
abundance: -
j_gene: TRBJ2-3
d_gene: TRBD2

CDR3aa: CASSFPGAYPEQYF
CDR3nt: TGTGCCAGCAGTTTCCCGGGGGCCTACCCCGAGCAGTACTTC
v_gene: TRBV28
abundance: -
j_gene: TRBJ2-7
d_gene: -

CDR3aa: CASSRWAPGEKLFF
CDR3nt: TGTGCCAGCAGCCGCTGGGCGCCCGGTGAAAAACTGTTTTTT
v_gene: TRBV25-1
abundance: -
j_gene: TRBJ1-4
d_gene: -

CDR3aa: CASSIGTLNTEAFF
CDR3nt: TGTGCCAGTAGTATCGGGACACTGAACACTGAAGCTTTCTTT
v_gene: TRBV19
abundance: -
j_gene: TRBJ1-1
d_gene: -

CDR3aa: CASSLGQGYGYTF
CDR3nt: TGTGCCAGCAGCTTGGGACAGGGCTATGGCTACACCTTC
v_gene: TRBV7-2
abundance: -
j_gene: TRBJ1-2
d_gene: TRBD1